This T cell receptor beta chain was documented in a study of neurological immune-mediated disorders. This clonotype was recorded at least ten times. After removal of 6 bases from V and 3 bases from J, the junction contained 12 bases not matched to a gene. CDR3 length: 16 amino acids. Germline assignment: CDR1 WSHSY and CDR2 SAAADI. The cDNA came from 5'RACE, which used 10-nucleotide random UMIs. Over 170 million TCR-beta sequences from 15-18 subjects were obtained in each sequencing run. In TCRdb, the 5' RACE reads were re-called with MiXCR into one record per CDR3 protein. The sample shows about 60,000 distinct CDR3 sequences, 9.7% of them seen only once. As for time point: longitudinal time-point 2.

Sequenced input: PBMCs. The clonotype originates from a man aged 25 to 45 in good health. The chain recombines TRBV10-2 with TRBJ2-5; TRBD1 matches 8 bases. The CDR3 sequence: CASSPKHQTGEETQYF. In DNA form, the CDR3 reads TGCGCCAGCAGCCCCAAACACCAGACAGGGGAAGAGACCCAGTACTTC.